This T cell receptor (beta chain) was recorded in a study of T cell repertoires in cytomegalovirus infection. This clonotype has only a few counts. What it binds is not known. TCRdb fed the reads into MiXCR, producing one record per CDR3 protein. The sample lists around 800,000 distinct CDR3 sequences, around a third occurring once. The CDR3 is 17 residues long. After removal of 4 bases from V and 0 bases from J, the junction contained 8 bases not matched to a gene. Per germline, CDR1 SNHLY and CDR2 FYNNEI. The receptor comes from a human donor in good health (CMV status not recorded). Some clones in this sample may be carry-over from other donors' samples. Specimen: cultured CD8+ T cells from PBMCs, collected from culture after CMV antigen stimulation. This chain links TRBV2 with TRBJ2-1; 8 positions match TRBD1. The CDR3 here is CASSAQPDRVSYNEQFF. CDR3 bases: TGTGCCAGCAGTGCCCAACCGGACAGGGTCTCCTACAATGAGCAGTTCTTC.